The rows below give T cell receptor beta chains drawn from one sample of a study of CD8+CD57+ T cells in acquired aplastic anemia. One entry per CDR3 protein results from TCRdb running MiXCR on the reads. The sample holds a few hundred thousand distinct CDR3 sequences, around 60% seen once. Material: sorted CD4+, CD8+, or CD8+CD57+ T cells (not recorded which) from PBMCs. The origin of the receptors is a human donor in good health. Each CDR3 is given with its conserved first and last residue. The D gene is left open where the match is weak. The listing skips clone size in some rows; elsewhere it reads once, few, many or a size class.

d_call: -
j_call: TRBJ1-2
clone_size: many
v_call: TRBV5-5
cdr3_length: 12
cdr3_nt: TGTGCCAGCAGCTTGGATTTCTATGGCTACACCTTC
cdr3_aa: CASSLDFYGYTF

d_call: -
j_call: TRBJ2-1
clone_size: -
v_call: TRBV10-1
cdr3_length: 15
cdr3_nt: TGCGCCAGCAGTTCAGGGTATAGCTCCTACAATGAGCAGTTCTTC
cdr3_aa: CASSSGYSSYNEQFF

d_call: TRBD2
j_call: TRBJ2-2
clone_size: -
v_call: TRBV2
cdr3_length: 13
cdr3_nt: TGTGCCACCACGCGGGAGAATGTCGGGGAGCTGTTTTTT
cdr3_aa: CATTRENVGELFF

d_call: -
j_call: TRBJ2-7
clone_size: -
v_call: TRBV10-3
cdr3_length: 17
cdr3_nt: TGTGCCATCAGGGGGGACACCTCAAGGGCCTTAGCCTACGAGCAGTACTTC
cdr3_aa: CAIRGDTSRALAYEQYF

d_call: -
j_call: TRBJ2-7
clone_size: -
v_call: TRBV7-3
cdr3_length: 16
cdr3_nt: TGTGCCAGCAGCTTAATGGGGGACACCGGGGTCTACGAGCAGTACTTC
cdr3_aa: CASSLMGDTGVYEQYF

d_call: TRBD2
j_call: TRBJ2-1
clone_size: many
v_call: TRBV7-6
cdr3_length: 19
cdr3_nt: TGTGCCAGCAGCTTAGCCGAGACTAGCGGGAGTGGTGCCTACAATGAGCAGTTCTTC
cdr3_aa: CASSLAETSGSGAYNEQFF

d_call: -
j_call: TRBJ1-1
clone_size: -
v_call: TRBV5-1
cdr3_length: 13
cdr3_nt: TGCGCCAGCATCCCTGGGGGGAACACTGAAGCTTTCTTT
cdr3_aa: CASIPGGNTEAFF

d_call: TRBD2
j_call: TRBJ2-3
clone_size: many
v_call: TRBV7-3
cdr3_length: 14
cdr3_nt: TGTGCCAGCAGCTCCGGGGGGGGCACAGATACGCAGTATTTT
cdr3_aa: CASSSGGGTDTQYF

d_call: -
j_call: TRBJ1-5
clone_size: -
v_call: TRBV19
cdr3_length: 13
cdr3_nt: TGTGCCAGTAGACAGGGATCCGGCCAGCCCCAGCATTTT
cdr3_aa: CASRQGSGQPQHF

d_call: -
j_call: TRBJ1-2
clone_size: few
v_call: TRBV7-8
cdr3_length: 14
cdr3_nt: TGTGCCAGCAGCTTGGGGGCTACCGGCTATGGCTACACCTTC
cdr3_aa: CASSLGATGYGYTF

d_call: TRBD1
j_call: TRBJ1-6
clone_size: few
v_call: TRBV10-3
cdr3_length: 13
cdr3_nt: TGTGCCATCAGAGGGACAGCTAATTCACCCCTCCACTTT
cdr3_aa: CAIRGTANSPLHF

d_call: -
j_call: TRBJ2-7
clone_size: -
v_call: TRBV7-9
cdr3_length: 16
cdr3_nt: TGTGCCAGCAGCTCGCGGGGAGGCCAGAACCGTTACGAGCAGTACTTC
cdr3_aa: CASSSRGGQNRYEQYF

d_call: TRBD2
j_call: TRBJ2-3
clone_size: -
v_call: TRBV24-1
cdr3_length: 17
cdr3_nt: TGTGCCACCAGTGACATCGTGGGAGGGGTCAACACAGATACGCAGTATTTT
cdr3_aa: CATSDIVGGVNTDTQYF

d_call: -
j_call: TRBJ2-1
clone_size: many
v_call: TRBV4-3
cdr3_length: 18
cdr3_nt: TGCGCCAGCAGCCAAGATACCCCGACTATCAGCTCCTACAATGAGCAGTTCTTC
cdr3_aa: CASSQDTPTISSYNEQFF

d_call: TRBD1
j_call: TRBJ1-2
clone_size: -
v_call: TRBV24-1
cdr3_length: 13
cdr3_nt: TGTGCCACCTCCACAGGGGGGGCCTATGGCTACACCTTC
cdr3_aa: CATSTGGAYGYTF

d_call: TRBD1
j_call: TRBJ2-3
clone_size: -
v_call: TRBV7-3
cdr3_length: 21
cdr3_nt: TGTGCCAGCAGCTTAGTTAGCGGTGACACCGGGGACAGGGGGACGGGAGATACGCAGTATTTT
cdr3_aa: CASSLVSGDTGDRGTGDTQYF

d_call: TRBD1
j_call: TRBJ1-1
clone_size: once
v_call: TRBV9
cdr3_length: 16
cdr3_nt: TGTGCCAGCAGCGTGGCAGGGACAGGCATGAACACTGAAGCTTTCTTT
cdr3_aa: CASSVAGTGMNTEAFF

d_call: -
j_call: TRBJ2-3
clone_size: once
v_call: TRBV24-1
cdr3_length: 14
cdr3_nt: TGTGCCATCCGGGGTAGACAGCGCGCAGATACGCAGTATTTT
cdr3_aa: CAIRGRQRADTQYF

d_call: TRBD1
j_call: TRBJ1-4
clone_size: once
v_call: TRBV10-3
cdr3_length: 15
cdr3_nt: TGTGCCATCTCACCTAGACAGGGGATTAATGAAAAACTGTTTTTT
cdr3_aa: CAISPRQGINEKLFF